These T cell receptor beta chains were read from a single sample in a study of blood T cell repertoires in COVID-19. Measured with immunoSEQ multiplex PCR; TCRdb has only the in-frame clones, and not every one. The sample consists of about 400,000 clones, about 87% of them appearing once. The sample taken for sequencing was PBMCs or T cells enriched from blood (not recorded which). The source of these receptors is a man aged 40-55 years in a cohort exposed to, infected with or recovered from COVID-19 (not recorded which). Each CDR3 is given without its conserved first and last residue. Clone size, where shown, is once, few, many, or a class for clones that have expanded.

>TRBJ1-6|TRBV11-3|once
ASSFTANSPLH
>TRBJ1-5|TRBV4-1|NA
ASSQGQGTWGPQH
>TRBJ2-7|TRBV9|NA
ASSVDGSVEEQY
>TRBJ2-7|TRBV25-1|once
ASSHRRGIPQEQY
>TRBJ2-1|TRBV28|once
ASTLSSYNEQF
>TRBJ2-7|TRBV13|NA
ASSQTGAEQY
>TRBJ2-7|TRBV11-2|NA
ASSSTSGNEQY
>TRBJ1-1|TRBV5-1|NA
ASSLGATGPAEAF
>TRBJ2-3|TRBV7-3|once
ASSLLTSGSLADTQY
>TRBJ2-7|TRBV6-5|NA
ASRPMGAGSYEQY
>TRBJ2-5|TRBV7-6|NA
ASSLFSGGTYPAQY
>TRBJ2-1|TRBV20-1|NA
SASTPSVNEQF
>TRBJ1-2|TRBV6-6|NA
ASSLMVGANYGYT
>TRBJ1-5|TRBV2|NA
ASSVSGEQPQH
>TRBJ1-3|TRBV7-9|NA
ASSLFWESGNTIY
>TRBJ2-3|TRBV5-4|NA
ASVRQGADTQY
>TRBJ2-2|TRBV5-1|NA
ASSFGGMNTGELF
>TRBJ2-7|TRBV5-1|few
ASKASGGSSSYEQY
>TRBJ1-1|TRBV5-1|once
ASSVTGTGVGSTEAF
>TRBJ2-5|TRBV5-1|NA
ASSGTSGNLQETQY
>TRBJ2-7|TRBV5-1|NA
ASRHSGTSGTYEQY
>TRBJ1-1|TRBV6-1|NA
ASSEILGLSTEAF
>TRBJ2-2|TRBV27|NA
ASSLGHLNTGELF
>TRBJ1-2|TRBV5-1|NA
ASSLEMASSYGYT
>TRBJ2-1|TRBV9|NA
ASSDRDRAYNEQF
>TRBJ2-7|TRBV6-5|NA
ASSYSSGRTYEQY
>TRBJ1-1|TRBV6-8|NA
ASSYSGLILMNTEAF
>TRBJ1-5|TRBV30|NA
AWDKDRGLNQPQH
>TRBJ2-1|TRBV11-2|NA
ASSLDRASGRYNEQF
>TRBJ2-3|TRBV19|once
ASSMREGDTQY